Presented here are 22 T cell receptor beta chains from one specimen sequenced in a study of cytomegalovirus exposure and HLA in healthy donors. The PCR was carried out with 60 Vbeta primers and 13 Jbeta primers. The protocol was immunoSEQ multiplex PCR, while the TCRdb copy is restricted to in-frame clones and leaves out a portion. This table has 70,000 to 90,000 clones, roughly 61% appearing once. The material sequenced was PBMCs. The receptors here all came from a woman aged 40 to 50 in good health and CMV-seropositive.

The CDR3 here is CASSPDSGSGTDTQYF. CDR3 nucleotide sequence: TGTGCCAGCTCACCCGATAGCGGGAGCGGCACAGATACGCAGTATTTT. This chain links TRBV18 with TRBJ2-3, with 9 nucleotides matching TRBD2. V lost 3 bases, J lost 1 base, and 5 bases stayed unmatched. Germline loops: CDR1 KGHSH, CDR2 LQKENI. This CDR3 is 16 amino acids long.

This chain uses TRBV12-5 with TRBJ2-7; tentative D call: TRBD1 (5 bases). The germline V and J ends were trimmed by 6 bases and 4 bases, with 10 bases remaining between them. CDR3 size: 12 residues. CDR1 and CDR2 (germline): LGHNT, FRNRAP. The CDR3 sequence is CASGPGFYEQYF. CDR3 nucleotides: TGTGCTAGTGGCCCAGGGTTTTACGAGCAGTACTTC.

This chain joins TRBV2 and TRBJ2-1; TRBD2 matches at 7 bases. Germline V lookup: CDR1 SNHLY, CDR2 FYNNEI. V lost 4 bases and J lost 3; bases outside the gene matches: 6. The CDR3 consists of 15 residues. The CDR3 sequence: CASSGGRAYYNEQFF. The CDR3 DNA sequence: TGTGCCAGCAGTGGGGGGAGGGCGTACTACAATGAGCAGTTCTTC.

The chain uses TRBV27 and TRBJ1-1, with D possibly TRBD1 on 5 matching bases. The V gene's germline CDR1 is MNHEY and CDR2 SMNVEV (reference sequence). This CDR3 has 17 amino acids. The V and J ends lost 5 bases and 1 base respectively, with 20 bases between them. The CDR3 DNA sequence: TGTGCCAGCAGTCTTAAATGGAGGGACTATCAGAACACTGAAGCTTTCTTT. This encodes CASSLKWRDYQNTEAFF.

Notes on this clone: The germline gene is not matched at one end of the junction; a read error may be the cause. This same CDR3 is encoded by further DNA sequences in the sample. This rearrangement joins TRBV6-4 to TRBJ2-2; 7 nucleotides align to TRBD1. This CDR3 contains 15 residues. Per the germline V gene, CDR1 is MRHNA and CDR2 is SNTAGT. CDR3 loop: CASKMTGSGTGELFF. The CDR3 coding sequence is TGTGCCAGCAAAATGACAGGGAGTGGCACCGGGGAACTGTTTTTT.

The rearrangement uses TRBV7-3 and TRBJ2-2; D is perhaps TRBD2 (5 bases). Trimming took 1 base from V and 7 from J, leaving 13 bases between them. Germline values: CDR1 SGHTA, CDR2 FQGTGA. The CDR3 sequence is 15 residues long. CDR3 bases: TGTGCCAGCAGCTTAAGCAGTGGTCGGGGCGGGGAGCTGTTTTTT. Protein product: CASSLSSGRGGELFF. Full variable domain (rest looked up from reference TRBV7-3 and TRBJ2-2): GAGVSQTPSNKVTEKGKYVELRCDPISGHTALYWYRQSLGQGPEFLIYFQGTGAADDSGLPNDRFFAVRPEGSVSTLKIQRTERGDSAVYLCASSLSSGRGGELFFGEGSRLTVL.

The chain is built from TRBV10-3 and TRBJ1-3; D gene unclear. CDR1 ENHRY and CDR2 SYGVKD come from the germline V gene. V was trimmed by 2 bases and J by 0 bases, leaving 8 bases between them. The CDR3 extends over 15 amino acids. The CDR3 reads CAISEGLYSGNTIYF. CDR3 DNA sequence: TGTGCCATCAGTGAGGGACTCTACTCTGGAAACACCATATATTTT.

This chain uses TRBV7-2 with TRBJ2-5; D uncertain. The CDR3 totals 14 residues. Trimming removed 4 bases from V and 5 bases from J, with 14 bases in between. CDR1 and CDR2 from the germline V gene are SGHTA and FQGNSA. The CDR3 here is CASSSGWAQETQYF. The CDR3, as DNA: TGTGCCAGCAGCTCAGGTTGGGCGCAGGAGACCCAGTACTTC.

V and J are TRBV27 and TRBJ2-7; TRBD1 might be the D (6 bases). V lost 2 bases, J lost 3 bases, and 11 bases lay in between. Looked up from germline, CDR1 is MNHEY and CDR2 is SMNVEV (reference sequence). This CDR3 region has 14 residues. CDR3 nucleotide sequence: TGTGCCAGCAGTTTAAGGACAGCTAACTACGAGCAGTACTTC. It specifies CASSLRTANYEQYF.

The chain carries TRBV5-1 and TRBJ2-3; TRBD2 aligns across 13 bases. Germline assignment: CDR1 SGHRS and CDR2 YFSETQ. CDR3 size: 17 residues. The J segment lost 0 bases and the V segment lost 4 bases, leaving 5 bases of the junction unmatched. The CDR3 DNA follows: TGCGCCAGCAGCCTCCCGGGACTAGCGGGAAGCACAGATACGCAGTATTTT. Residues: CASSLPGLAGSTDTQYF.

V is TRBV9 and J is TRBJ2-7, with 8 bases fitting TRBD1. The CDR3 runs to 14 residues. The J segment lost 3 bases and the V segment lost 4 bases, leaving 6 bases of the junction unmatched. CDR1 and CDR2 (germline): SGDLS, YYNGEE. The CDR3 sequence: CASSLETGDYEQYF. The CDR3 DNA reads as TGTGCCAGCAGCCTAGAGACAGGGGACTACGAGCAGTACTTC.

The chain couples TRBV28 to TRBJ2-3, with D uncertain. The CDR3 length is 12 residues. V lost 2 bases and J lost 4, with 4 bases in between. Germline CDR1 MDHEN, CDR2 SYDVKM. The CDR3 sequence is CASSLRADTQYF. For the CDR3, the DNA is TGTGCCAGCAGTTTACGGGCAGATACGCAGTATTTT. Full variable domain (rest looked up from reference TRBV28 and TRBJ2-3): DVKVTQSSRYLVKRTGEKVFLECVQDMDHENMFWYRQDPGLGLRLIYFSYDVKMKEKGDIPEGYSVSREKKERFSLILESASTNQTSMYLCASSLRADTQYFGPGTRLTVL.

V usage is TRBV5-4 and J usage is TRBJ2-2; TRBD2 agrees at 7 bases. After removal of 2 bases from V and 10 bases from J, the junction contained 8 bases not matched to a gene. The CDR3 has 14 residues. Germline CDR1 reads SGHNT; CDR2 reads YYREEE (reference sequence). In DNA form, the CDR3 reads TGTGCCAGCAGCTTTCTACTAGCGTCCGAGGAGCTGTTTTTT. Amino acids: CASSFLLASEELFF.

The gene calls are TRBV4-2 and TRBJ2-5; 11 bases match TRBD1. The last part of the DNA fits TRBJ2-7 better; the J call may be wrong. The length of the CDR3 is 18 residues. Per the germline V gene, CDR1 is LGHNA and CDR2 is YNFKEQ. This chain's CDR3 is CASSQVGGQGVGTYEQYF. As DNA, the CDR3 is TGTGCCAGCAGCCAAGTCGGGGGACAGGGGGTTGGTACCTACGAGCAGTACTTC.

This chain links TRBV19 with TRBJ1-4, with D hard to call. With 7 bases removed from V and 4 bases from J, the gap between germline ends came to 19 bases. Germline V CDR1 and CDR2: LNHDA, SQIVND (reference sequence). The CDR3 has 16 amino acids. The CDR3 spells CASTLGVHGFNEKLFF. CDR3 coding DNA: TGTGCCAGTACCCTAGGAGTACACGGTTTTAATGAAAAACTGTTTTTT. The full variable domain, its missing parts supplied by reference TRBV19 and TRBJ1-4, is DGGITQSPKYLFRKEGQNVTLSCEQNLNHDAMYWYRQDPGQGLRLIYYSQIVNDFQKGDIAEGYSVSREKKESFPLTVTSAQKNPTAFYLCASTLGVHGFNEKLFFGSGTQLSVL.

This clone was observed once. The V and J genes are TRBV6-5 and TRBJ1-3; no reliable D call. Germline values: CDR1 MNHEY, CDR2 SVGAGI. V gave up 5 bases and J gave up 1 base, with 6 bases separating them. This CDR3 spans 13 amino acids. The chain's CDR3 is CASSQASGNTIYF. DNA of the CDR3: TGTGCCAGCAGTCAGGCGTCTGGAAACACCATATATTTT.

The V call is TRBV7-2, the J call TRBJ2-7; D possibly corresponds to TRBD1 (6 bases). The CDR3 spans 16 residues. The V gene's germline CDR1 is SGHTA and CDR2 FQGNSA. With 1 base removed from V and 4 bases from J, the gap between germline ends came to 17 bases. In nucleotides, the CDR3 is TGTGCCAGCAGCTTAGTTAAGGCAGGGGCGGTATACGAGCAGTACTTC. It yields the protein CASSLVKAGAVYEQYF.

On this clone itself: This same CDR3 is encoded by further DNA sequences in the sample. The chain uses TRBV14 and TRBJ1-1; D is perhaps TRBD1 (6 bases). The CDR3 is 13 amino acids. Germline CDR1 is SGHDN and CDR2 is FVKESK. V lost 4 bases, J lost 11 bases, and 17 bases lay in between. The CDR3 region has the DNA TGTGCCAGCAGCCGGGGGGGCGGATCAGGGGCTTTCTTT. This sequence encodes CASSRGGGSGAFF. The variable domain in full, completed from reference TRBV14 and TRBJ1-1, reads EAGVTQFPSHSVIEKGQTVTLRCDPISGHDNLYWYRRVMGKEIKFLLHFVKESKQDESGMPNNRFLAERTGGTYSTLKVQPAELEDSGVYFCASSRGGGSGAFFGQGTRLTVV.

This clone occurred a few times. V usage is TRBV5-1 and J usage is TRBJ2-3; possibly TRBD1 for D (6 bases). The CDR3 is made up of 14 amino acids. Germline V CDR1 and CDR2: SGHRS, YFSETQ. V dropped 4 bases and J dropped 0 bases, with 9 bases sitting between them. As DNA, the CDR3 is TGCGCCAGCAGCAGGACAGCTAGCACAGATACGCAGTATTTT. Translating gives CASSRTASTDTQYF.

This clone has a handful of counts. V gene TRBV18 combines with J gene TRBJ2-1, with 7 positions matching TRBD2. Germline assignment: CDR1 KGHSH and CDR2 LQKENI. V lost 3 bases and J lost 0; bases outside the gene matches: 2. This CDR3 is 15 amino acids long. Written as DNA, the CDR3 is TGTGCCAGCTCACCGGGCGGGGGCTCCTACAATGAGCAGTTCTTC. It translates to CASSPGGGSYNEQFF.

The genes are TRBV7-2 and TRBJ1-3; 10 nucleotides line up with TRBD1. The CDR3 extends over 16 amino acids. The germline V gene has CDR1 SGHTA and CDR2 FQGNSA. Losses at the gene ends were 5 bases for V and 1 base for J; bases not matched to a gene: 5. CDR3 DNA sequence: TGTGCCAGCAGCCAGCGACAGGGGGCATCTGGAAACACCATATATTTT. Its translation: CASSQRQGASGNTIYF.

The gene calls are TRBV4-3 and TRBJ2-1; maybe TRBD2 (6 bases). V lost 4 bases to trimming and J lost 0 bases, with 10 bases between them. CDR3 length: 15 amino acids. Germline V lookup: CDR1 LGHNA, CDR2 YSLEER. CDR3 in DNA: TGCGCCAGCAGCCCCCGGGGGTTCTCCTACAATGAGCAGTTCTTC. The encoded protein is CASSPRGFSYNEQFF.